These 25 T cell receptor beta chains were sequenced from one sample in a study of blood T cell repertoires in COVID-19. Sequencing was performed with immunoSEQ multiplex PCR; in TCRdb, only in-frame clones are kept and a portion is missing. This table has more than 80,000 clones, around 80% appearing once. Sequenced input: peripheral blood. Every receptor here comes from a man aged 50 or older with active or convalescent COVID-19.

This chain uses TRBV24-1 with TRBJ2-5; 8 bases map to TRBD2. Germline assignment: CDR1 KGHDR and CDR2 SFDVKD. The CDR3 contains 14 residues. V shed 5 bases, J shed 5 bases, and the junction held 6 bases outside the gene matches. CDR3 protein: CATSGGGREETQYF. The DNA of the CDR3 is TGTGCCACCAGTGGCGGGGGGCGGGAGGAGACCCAGTACTTC.

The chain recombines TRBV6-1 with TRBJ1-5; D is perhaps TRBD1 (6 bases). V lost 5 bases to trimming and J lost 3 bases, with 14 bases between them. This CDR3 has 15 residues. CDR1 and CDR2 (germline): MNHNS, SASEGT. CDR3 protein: CASSLQPGDNQPQHF. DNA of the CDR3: TGTGCCAGCAGTCTGCAACCAGGGGACAATCAGCCCCAGCATTTT.

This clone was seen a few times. The CDR3 region has the DNA TGTGCCAGCAGACCTTCGACAGGGATCACTGAAGCTTTCTTT. It codes for CASRPSTGITEAFF. The V and J genes are TRBV6-5 and TRBJ1-1, with 7 bases lining up with TRBD1. With V trimmed by 6 bases and J by 4 bases, 8 bases remained unmatched. The germline CDR1 and CDR2 sequences are MNHEY and SVGAGI. The CDR3 is 14 residues long.

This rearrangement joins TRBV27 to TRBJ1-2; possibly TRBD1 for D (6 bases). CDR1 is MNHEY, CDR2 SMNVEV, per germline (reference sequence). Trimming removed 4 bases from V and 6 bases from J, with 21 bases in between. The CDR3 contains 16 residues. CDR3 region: CASSYRALGQGNGYTF. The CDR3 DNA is TGTGCCAGCAGTTACAGGGCTCTGGGTCAGGGTAATGGCTACACCTTC.

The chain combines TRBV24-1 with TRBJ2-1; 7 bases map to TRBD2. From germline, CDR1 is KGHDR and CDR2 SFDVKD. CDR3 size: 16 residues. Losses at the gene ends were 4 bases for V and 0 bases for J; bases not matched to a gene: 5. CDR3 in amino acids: CATSERRGNSYNEQFF. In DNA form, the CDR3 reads TGTGCCACCAGTGAGAGGCGGGGGAACTCCTACAATGAGCAGTTCTTC.

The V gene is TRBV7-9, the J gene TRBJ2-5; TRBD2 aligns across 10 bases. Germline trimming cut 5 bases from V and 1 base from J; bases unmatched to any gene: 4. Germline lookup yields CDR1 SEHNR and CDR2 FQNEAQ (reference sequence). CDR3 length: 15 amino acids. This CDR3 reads CASSPAGGLQETQYF. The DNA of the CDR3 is TGTGCCAGCAGCCCAGCGGGGGGGCTCCAAGAGACCCAGTACTTC.

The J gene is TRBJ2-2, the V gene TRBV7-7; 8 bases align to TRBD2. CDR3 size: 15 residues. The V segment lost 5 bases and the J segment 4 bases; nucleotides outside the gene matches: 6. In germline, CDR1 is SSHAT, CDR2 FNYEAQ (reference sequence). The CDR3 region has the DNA TGTGCCAGCAGCCCGATAGCGGGGACCACCGGGGAGCTGTTTTTT. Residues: CASSPIAGTTGELFF. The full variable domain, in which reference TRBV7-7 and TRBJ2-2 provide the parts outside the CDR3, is GAGVSQSPRYKVTKRGQDVTLRCDPISSHATLYWYQQALGQGPEFLTYFNYEAQPDKSGLPSDRFSAERPEGSISTLTIQRTEQRDSAMYRCASSPIAGTTGELFFGEGSRLTVL.

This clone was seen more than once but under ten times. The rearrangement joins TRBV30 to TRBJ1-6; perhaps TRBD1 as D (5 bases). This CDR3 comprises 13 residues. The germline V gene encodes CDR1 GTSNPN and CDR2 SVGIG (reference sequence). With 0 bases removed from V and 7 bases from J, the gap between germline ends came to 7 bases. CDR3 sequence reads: CAWSVKGNSPLHF. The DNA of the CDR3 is TGTGCCTGGAGTGTAAAGGGGAATTCACCCCTCCACTTT.

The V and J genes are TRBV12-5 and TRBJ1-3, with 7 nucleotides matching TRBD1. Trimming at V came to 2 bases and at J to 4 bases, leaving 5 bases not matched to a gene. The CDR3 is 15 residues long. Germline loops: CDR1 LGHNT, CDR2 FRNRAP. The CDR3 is CASGLTGEHGNTIYF. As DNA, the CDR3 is TGTGCTAGTGGTTTGACAGGGGAGCACGGAAACACCATATATTTT.

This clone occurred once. The CDR3, as DNA: TGCGCCAGCCCGGACAGACACAATGAGCAGTTCTTC. Translation gives CASPDRHNEQFF. The chain carries TRBV10-1 and TRBJ2-1, with D possibly being TRBD1 (6 bases). CDR1 is WNHNN and CDR2 is SYGVQD in the germline V gene (reference sequence). V gave up 8 bases and J gave up 5 bases, with 10 bases separating them. This CDR3 spans 12 amino acids.

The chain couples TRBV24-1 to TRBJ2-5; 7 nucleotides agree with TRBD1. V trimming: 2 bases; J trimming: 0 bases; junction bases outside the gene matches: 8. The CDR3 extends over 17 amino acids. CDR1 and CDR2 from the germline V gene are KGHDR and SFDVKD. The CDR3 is CATSDSAGGQNQETQYF. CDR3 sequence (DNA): TGTGCCACCAGTGATTCCGCTGGGGGACAGAACCAAGAGACCCAGTACTTC.

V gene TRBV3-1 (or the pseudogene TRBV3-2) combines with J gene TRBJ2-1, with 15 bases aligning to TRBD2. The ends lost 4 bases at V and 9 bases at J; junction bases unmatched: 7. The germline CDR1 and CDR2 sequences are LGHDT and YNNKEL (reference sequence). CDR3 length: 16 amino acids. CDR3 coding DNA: TGTGCCAGCAGCCCAGGACTAGCGGGGGGGCCGTCTGAGCAGTTCTTC. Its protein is CASSPGLAGGPSEQFF.

The CDR3 loop reads CASSIAPQGSGELFF. The CDR3 nucleotides read TGTGCCAGTAGTATAGCACCACAGGGCAGCGGGGAGCTGTTTTTT. This chain uses TRBV19 with TRBJ2-2; perhaps TRBD1 as D (6 bases). CDR1 is LNHDA and CDR2 is SQIVND in the germline V gene (reference sequence). V dropped 1 base and J dropped 7 bases, with 13 bases sitting between them. The CDR3 contains 15 residues.

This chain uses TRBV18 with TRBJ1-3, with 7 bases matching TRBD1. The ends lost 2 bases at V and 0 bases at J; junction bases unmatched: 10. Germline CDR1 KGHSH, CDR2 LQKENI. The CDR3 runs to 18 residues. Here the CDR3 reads CASSPGLQGRDSGNTIYF. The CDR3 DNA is TGTGCCAGCTCACCAGGCCTACAGGGGAGAGACTCTGGAAACACCATATATTTT.

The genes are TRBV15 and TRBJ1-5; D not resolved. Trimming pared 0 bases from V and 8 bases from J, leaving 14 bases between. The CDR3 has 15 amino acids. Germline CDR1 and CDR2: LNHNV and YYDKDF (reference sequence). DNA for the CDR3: TGTGCCACCAGCAGAGATATCACTGGGAGGGAGCCCCAGCATTTT. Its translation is CATSRDITGREPQHF.

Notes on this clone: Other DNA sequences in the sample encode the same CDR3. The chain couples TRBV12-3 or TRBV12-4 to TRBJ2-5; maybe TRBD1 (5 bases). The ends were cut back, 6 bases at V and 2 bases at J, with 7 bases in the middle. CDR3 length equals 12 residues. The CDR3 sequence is CASSRQQETQYF. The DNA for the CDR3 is TGTGCCAGCAGCCGACAGCAAGAGACCCAGTACTTC.

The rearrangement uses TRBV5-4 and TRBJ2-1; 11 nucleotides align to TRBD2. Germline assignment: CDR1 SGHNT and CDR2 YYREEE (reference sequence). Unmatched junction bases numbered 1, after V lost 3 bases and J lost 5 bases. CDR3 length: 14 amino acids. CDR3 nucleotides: TGTGCCAGCAGCTGGGGACTAGCGGACAATGAGCAGTTCTTC. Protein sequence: CASSWGLADNEQFF. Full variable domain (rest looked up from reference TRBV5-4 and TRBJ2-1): ETGVTQSPTHLIKTRGQQVTLRCSSQSGHNTVSWYQQALGQGPQFIFQYYREEENGRGNFPPRFSGLQFPNYSSELNVNALELDDSALYLCASSWGLADNEQFFGPGTRLTVL.

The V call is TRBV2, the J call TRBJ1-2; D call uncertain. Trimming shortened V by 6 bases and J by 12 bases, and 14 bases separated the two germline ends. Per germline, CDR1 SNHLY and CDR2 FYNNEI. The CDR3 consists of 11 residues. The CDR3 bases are TGTGCCAGCAGGAACTCAGAGGCCGACACCTTC. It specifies CASRNSEADTF. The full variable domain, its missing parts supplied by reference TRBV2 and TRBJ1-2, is EPEVTQTPSHQVTQMGQEVILRCVPISNHLYFYWYRQILGQKVEFLVSFYNNEISEKSEIFDDQFSVERPDGSNFTLKIRSTKLEDSAMYFCASRNSEADTFGSGTRLTVV.

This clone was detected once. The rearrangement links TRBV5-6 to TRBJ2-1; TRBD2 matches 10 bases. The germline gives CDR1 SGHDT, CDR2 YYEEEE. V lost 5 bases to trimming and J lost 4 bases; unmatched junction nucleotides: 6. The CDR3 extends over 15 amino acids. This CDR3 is CASSNQRGGYNEQFF. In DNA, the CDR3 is TGTGCCAGCAGTAATCAGCGGGGGGGATACAATGAGCAGTTCTTC.

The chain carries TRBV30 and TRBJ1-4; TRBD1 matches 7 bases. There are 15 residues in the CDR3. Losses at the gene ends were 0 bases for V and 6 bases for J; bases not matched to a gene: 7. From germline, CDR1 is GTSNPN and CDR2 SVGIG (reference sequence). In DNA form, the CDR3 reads TGTGCCTGGAGTGTACGGCGGGACAGATATGAAAAACTGTTTTTT. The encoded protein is CAWSVRRDRYEKLFF.

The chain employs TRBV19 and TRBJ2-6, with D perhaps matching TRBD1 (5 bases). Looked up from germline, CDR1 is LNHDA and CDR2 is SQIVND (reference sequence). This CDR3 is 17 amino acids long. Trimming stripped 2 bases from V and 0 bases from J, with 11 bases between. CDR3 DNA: TGTGCCAGTAGTATAACTGGAAGGGGCTCTGGGGCCAACGTCCTGACTTTC. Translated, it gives CASSITGRGSGANVLTF.

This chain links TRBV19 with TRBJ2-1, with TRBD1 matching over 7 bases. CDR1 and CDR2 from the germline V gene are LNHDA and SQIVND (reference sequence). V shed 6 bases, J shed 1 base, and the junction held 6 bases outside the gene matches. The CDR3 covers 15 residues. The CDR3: CASRRTGVSYNEQFF. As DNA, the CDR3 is TGTGCCAGTAGACGTACAGGGGTGTCCTACAATGAGCAGTTCTTC.

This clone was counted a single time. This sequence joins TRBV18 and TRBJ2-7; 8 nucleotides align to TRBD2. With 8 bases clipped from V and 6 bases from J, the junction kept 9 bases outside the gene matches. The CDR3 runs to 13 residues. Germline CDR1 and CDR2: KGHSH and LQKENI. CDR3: CASVSGAPVEQYF. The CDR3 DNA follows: TGTGCCAGCGTTAGCGGGGCCCCGGTCGAGCAGTACTTC.

The CDR3 region has the DNA TGTGCCAGTAGTACCAGCGGGGGGGTCACCGGGGAGCTGTTTTTT. As protein: CASSTSGGVTGELFF. This chain joins TRBV19 and TRBJ2-2, with 10 bases identical to TRBD2. Trimming at V came to 4 bases and at J to 4 bases, leaving 3 bases not matched to a gene. Germline V gene lookup returns CDR1 LNHDA and CDR2 SQIVND (reference sequence). The CDR3 extends over 15 amino acids.

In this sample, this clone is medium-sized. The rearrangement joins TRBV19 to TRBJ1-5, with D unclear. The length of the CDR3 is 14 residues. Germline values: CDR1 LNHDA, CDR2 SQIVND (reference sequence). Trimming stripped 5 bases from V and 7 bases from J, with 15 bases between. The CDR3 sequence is CASSPRGVGQPQHF. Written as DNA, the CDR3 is TGTGCCAGTAGTCCGCGCGGGGTGGGACAGCCCCAGCATTTT.